The clone carrying this TCR beta chain appeared a few times. Its antigen remains unidentified. The CDR3 runs 14 residues. Germline V lookup: CDR1 SGHTA, CDR2 FQGNSA. V gave up 1 base and J gave up 8 bases, with 14 bases separating them. This specimen comes from a study of response to subunit inactivated influenza vaccine. Whole-study results and caveats: Authors suggested few new T cells are recruited by each seasonal influenza vaccination.

TCRdb redid the calling of the RT-PCR reads with MiXCR, one entry per CDR3 protein. The table lists roughly 160,000 distinct CDR3 sequences, approximately 10% of them singletons. This chain joins TRBV7-2 and TRBJ1-2, with D possibly TRBD1 on 5 matching bases. The source was non-naive T cells sorted from PBMCs, collected roughly 47 days after vaccination. The clonotype was recovered from a man between 50 and 59 years old who received an inactivated influenza vaccine. CDR3 DNA: TGTGCCAGCAGCTTAGTGGGCAGGGTGGGCGGCTACACCTTC. Protein sequence: CASSLVGRVGGYTF.